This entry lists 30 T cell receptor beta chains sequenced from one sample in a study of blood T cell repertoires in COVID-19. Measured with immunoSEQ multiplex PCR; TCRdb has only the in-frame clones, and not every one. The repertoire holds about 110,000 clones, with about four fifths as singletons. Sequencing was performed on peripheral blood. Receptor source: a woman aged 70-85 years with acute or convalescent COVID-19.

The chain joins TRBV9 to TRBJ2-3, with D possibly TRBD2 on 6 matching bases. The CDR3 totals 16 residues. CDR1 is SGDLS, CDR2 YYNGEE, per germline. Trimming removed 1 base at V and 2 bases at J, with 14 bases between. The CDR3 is CASSVRGSGNTDTQYF. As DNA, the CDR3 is TGTGCCAGCAGCGTAAGAGGTAGCGGTAACACAGATACGCAGTATTTT.

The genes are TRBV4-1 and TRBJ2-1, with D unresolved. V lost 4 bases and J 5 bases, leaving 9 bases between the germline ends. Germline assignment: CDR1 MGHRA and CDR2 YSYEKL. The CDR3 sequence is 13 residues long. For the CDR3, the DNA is TGCGCCAGCAGCCCACACACGAACAATGAGCAGTTCTTC. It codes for CASSPHTNNEQFF.

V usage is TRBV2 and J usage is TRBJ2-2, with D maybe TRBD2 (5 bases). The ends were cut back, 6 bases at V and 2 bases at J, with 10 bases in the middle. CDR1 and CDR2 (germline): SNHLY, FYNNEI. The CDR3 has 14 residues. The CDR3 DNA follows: TGTGCCAGCAGGGGTGAGGGTAACACCGGGGAGCTGTTTTTT. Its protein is CASRGEGNTGELFF. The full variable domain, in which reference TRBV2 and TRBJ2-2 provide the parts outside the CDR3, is EPEVTQTPSHQVTQMGQEVILRCVPISNHLYFYWYRQILGQKVEFLVSFYNNEISEKSEIFDDQFSVERPDGSNFTLKIRSTKLEDSAMYFCASRGEGNTGELFFGEGSRLTVL.

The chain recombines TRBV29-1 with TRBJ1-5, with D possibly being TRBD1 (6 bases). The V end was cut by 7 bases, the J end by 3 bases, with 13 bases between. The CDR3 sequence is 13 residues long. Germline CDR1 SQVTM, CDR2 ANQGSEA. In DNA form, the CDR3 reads TGCAGCGCCTCTCGGGACACCAATCAGCCCCAGCATTTT. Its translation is CSASRDTNQPQHF. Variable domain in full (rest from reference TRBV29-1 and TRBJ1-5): SAVISQKPSRDICQRGTSLTIQCQVDSQVTMMFWYRQQPGQSLTLIATANQGSEATYESGFVIDKFPISRPNLTFSTLTVSNMSPEDSSIYLCSASRDTNQPQHFGDGTRLSIL.

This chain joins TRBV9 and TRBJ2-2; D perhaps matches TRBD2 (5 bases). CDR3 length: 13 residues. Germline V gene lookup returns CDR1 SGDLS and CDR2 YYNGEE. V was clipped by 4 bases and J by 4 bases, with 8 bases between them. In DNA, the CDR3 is TGTGCCAGCAGCAAGACTACCACCGGGGAGCTGTTTTTT. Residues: CASSKTTTGELFF.

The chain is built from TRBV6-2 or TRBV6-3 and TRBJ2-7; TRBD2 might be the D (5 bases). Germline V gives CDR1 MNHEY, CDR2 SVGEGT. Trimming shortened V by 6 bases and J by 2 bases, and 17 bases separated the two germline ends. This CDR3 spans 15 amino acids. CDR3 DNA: TGTGCCAGCAGCCCGCCCCCCGGGATCCCCTACGAGCAGTACGTC. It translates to CASSPPPGIPYEQYV.

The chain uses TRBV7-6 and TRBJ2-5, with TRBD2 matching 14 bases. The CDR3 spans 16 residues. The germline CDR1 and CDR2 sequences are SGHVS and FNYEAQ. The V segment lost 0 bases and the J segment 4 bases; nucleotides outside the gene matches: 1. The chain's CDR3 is CASSLAGLAGGETQYF. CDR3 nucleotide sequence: TGTGCCAGCAGCTTAGCTGGACTAGCGGGGGGAGAGACCCAGTACTTC.

The CDR3 sequence is CASSQDRGKRSPLHF. CDR3 coding DNA: TGTGCCAGCAGCCAAGATCGAGGGAAGCGATCACCCCTCCACTTT. The chain employs TRBV3-1 (or the pseudogene TRBV3-2) and TRBJ1-6; D is ambiguous. The CDR3 totals 15 residues. The V gene's germline CDR1 is LGHDT and CDR2 YNNKEL (reference sequence). Trimming left V 0 bases short and J 10 bases short, with 13 bases between.

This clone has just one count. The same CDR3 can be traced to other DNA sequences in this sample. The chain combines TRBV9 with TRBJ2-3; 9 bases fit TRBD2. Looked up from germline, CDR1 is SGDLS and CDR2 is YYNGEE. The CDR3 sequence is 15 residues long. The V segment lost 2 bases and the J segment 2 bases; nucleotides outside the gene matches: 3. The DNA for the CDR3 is TGTGCCAGCAGCGTGGTAGCGGGAGTCACAGATACGCAGTATTTT. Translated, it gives CASSVVAGVTDTQYF.

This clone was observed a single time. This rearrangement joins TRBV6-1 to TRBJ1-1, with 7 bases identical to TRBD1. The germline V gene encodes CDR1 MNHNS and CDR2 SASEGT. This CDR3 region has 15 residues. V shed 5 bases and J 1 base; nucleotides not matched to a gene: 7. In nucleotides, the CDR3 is TGTGCCAGCAGTTCCCCAGGACAGGCGAACACTGAAGCTTTCTTT. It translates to CASSSPGQANTEAFF.

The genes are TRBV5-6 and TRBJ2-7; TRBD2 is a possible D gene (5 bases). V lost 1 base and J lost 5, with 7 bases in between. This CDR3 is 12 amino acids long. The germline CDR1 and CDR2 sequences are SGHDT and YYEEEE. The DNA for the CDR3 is TGTGCCAGCAGCTTGCCCGGGAACGAGCAGTACTTC. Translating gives CASSLPGNEQYF.

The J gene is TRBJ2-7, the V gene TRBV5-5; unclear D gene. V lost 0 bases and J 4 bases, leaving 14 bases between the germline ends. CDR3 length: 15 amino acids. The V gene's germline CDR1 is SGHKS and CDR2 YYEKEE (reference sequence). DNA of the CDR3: TGTGCCAGCAGCTTGGGTCCCTTGGAGTTTTACGAGCAGTACGTC. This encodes CASSLGPLEFYEQYV.

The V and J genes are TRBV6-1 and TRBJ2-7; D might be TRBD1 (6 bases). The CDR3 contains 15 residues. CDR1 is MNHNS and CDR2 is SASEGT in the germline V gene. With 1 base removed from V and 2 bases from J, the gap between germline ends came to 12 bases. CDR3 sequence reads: CASSEGGTITYEQYF. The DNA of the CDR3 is TGTGCCAGCAGTGAAGGAGGGACAATTACCTACGAGCAGTACTTC.

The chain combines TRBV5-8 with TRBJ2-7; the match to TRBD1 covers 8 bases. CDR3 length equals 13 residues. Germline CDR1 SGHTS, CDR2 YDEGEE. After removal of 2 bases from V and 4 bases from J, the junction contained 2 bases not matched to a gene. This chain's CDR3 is CASSFRGPYEQYF. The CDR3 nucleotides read TGTGCCAGCAGCTTCAGGGGGCCGTACGAGCAGTACTTC.

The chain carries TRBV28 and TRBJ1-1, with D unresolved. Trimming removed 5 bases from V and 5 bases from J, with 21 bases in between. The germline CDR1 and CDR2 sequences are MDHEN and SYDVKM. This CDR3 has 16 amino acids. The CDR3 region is CASSLERGYVGTEAFF. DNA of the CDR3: TGTGCCAGCAGTCTGGAGAGAGGGTACGTTGGTACTGAAGCTTTCTTT.

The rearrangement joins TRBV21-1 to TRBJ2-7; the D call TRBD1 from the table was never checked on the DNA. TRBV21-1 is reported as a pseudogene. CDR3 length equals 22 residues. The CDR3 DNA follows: TGTGCCAGCAGCTCGGGGCGGACAGGGAGTAGGCGGACGATGGACGGGGGCTACGAGCAGTACGTC. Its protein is CASSSGRTGSRRTMDGGYEQYV.

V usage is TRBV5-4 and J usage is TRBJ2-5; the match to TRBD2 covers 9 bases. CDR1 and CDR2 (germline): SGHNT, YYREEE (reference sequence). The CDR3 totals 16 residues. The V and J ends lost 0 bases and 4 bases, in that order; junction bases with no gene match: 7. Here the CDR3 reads CASSLGVAGDLETQYF. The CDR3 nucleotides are TGTGCCAGCAGCTTGGGAGTAGCGGGAGATCTAGAGACCCAGTACTTC.

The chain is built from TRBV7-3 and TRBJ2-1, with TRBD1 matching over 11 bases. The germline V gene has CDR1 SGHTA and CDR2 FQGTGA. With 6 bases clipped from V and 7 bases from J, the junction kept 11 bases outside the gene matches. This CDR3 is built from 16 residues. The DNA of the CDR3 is TGTGCCAGCAGTCCCCGGGGGACAGGGGGTAGGAATGAGCAGTTCTTC. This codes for CASSPRGTGGRNEQFF.

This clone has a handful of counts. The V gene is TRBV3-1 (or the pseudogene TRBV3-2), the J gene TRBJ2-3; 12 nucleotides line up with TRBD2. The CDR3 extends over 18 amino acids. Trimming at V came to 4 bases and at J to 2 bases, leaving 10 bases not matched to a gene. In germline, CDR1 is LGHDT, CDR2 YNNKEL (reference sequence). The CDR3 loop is CASSLRSSGRALTDTQYF. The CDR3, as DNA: TGTGCCAGCAGCCTGCGATCTAGCGGGAGGGCCCTCACAGATACGCAGTATTTT.

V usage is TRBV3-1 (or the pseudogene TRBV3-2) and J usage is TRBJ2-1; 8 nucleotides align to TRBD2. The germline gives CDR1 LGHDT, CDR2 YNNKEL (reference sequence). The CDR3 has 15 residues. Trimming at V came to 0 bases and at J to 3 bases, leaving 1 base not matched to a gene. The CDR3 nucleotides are TGTGCCAGCAGCCAAGAAACTAGCGGCTACAATGAGCAGTTCTTC. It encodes CASSQETSGYNEQFF.

This CDR3 is CASSFGLSSYNSPLHF. The CDR3 DNA sequence: TGTGCCAGCAGCTTCGGACTGAGCTCCTATAATTCACCCCTCCACTTT. This rearrangement joins TRBV5-6 to TRBJ1-6; D call uncertain. The CDR3 runs to 16 residues. The germline V gene encodes CDR1 SGHDT and CDR2 YYEEEE. V dropped 2 bases and J dropped 0 bases, with 9 bases sitting between them.

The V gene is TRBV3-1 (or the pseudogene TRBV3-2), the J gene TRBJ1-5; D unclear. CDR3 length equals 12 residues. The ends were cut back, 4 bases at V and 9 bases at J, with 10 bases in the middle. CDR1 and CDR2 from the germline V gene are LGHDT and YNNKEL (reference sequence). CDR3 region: CASSLTTGPQHF. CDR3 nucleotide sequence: TGTGCCAGCAGCCTTACCACGGGGCCCCAGCATTTT.

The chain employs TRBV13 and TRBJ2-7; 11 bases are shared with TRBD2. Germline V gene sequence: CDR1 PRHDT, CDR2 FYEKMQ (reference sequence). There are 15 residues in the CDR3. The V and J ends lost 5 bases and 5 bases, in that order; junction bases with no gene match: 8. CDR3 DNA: TGTGCCAGCAGCCCCACCTTAGCGGGAGGGGACGAGCAGTACTTC. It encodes CASSPTLAGGDEQYF.

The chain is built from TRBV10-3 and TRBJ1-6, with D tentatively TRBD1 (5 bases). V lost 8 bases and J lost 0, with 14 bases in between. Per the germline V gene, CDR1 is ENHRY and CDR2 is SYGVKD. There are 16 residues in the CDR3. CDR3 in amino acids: CAIGTGASSYNSPLHF. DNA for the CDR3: TGTGCCATCGGGACGGGAGCCAGCTCCTATAATTCACCCCTCCACTTT.

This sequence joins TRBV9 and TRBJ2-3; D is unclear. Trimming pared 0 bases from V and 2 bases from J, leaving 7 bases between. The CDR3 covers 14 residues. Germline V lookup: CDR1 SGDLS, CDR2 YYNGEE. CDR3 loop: CASSVGDSTDTQYF. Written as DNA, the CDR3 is TGTGCCAGCAGCGTAGGAGACTCCACAGATACGCAGTATTTT.

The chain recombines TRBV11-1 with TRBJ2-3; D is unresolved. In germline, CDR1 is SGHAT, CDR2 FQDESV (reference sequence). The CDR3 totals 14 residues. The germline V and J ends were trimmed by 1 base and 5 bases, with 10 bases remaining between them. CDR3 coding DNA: TGTGCCAGCAGCTTAGTTGGCGGCGGAGATACGCAGTATTTT. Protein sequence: CASSLVGGGDTQYF.

CDR3 coding DNA: TGTGCCAGCAGCTTTAGCGGGTTTCCCTACGAGCAGTACTTC. Amino acid sequence: CASSFSGFPYEQYF. V usage is TRBV7-2 and J usage is TRBJ2-7; 7 bases line up with TRBD2. The CDR3 spans 14 residues. Trimming cost V 3 bases and J 2 bases; bases outside gene matches: 4. Germline-derived CDR1 and CDR2 are SGHTA and FQGNSA.

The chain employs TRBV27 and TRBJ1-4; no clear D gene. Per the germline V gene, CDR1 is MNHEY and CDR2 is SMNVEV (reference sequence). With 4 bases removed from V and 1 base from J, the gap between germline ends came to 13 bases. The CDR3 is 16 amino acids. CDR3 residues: CASSSRGTVTNEKLFF. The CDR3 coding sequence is TGTGCCAGCAGTTCTCGGGGAACGGTAACTAATGAAAAACTGTTTTTT.

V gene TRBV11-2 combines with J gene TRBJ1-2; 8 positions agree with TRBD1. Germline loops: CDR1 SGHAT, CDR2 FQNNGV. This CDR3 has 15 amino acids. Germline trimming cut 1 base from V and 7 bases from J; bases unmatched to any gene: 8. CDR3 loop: CASSLGGTGLLGYTF. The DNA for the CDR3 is TGTGCCAGCAGCTTAGGTGGGACAGGTCTTCTTGGCTACACCTTC. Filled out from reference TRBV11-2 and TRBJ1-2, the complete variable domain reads EAGVAQSPRYKIIEKRQSVAFWCNPISGHATLYWYQQILGQGPKLLIQFQNNGVVDDSQLPKDRFSAERLKGVDSTLKIQPAKLEDSAVYLCASSLGGTGLLGYTFGSGTRLTVV.

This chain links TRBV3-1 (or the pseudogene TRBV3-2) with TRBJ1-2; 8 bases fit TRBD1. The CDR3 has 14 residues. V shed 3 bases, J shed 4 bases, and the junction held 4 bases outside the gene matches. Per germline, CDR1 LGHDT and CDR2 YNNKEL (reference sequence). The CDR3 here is CASSHDRGSYGYTF. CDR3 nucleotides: TGTGCCAGCAGCCATGACAGGGGTAGCTATGGCTACACCTTC.